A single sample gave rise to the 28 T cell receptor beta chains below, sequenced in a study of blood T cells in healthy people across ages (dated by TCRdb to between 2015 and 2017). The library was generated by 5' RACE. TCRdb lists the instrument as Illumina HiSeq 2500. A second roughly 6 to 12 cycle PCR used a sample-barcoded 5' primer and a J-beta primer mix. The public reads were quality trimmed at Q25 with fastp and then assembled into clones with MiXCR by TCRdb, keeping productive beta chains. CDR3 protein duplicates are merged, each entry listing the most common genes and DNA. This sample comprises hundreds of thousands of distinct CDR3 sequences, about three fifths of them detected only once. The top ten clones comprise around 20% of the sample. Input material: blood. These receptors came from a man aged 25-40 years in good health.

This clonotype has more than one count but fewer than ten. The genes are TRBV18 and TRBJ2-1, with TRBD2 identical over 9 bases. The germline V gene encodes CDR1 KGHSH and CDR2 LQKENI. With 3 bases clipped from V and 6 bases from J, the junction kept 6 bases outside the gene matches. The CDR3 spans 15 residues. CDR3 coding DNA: TGTGCCAGCTCACCGACTAGCGGAACTACCAATGAGCAGTTCTTC. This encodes CASSPTSGTTNEQFF.

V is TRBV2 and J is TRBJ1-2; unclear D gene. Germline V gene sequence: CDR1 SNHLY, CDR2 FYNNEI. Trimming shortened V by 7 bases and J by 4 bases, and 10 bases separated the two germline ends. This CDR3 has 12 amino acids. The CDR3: CASKETIYGYTF. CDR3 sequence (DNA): TGTGCCAGCAAGGAGACAATCTATGGCTACACCTTC.

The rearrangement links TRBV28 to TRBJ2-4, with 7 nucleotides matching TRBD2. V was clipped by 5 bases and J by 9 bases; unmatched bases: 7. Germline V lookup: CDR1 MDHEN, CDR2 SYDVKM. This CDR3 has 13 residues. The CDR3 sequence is CASSPRLAVIQYF. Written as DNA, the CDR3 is TGTGCCAGCAGTCCACGACTAGCTGTCATTCAGTACTTC.

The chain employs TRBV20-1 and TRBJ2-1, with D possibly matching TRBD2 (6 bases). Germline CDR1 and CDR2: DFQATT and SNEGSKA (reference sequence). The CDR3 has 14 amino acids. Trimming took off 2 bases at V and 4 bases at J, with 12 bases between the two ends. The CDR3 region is CSARRAGRYNEQFF. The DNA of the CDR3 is TGCAGTGCTAGACGGGCAGGGAGGTACAATGAGCAGTTCTTC.

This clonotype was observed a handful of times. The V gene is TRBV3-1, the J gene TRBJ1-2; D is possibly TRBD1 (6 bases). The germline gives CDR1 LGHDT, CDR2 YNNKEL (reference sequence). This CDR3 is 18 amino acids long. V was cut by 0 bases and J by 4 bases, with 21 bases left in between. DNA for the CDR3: TGTGCCAGCAGCCAAGAAGGGGGGGCCCTCCGAGGAGGCTATGGCTACACCTTC. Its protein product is CASSQEGGALRGGYGYTF.

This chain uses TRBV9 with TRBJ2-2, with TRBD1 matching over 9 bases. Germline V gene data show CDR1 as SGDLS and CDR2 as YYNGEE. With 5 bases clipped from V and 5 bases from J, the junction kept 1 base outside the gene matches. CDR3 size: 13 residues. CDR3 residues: CASRGTGTGELFF. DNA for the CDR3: TGTGCCAGCAGAGGGACAGGGACCGGGGAGCTGTTTTTT.

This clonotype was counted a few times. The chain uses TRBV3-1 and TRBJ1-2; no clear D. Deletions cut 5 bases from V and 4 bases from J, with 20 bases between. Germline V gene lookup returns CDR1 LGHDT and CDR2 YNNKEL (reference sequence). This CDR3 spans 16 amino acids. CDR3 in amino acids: CASSSLTWVDRYGYTF. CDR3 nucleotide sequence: TGTGCCAGCAGCTCACTTACGTGGGTGGATCGCTATGGCTACACCTTC.

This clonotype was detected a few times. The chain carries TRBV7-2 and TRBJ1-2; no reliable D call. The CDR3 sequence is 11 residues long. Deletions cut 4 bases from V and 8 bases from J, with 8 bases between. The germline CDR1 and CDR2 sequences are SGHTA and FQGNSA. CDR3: CASSSRSGYTF. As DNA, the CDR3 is TGTGCCAGCAGCTCCAGATCAGGCTACACCTTC.

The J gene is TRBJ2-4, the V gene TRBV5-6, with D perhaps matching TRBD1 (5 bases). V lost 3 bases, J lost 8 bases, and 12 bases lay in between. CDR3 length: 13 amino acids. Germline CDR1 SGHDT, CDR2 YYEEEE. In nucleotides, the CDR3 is TGTGCCAGCAGCTCAGGGATGGTGGACATTCAGTACTTC. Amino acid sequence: CASSSGMVDIQYF.

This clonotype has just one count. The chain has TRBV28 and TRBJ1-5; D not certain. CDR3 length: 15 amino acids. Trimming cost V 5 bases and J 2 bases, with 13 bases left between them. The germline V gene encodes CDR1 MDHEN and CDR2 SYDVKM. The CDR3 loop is CASSAGYGRNQPQHF. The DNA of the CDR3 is TGTGCCAGCAGTGCGGGCTATGGGCGCAATCAGCCCCAGCATTTT.

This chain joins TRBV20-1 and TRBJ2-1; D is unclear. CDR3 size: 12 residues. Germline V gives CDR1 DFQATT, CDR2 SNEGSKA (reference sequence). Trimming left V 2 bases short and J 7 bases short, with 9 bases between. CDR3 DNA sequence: TGCAGTGCTAGAAGCAATGTGAATGAGCAGTTCTTC. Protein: CSARSNVNEQFF.

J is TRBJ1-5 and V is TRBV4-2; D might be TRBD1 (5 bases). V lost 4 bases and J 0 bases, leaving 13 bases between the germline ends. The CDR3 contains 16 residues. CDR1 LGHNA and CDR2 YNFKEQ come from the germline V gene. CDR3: CASSRLGGDSNQPQHF. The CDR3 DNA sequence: TGTGCCAGCAGCCGGCTTGGGGGGGATAGCAATCAGCCCCAGCATTTT.

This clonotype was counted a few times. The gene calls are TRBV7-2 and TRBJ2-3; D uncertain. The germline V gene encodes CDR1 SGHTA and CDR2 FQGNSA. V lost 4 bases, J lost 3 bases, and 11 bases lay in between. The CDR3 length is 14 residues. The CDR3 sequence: CASSSGFWTDTQYF. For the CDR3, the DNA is TGTGCCAGCAGCTCAGGATTTTGGACAGATACGCAGTATTTT.

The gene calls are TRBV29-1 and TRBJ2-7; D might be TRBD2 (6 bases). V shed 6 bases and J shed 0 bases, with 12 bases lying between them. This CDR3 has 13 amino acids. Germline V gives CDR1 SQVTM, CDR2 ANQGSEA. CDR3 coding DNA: TGCAGCGTGAGCGGGTTTAGCTCCTACGAGCAGTACTTC. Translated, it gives CSVSGFSSYEQYF.

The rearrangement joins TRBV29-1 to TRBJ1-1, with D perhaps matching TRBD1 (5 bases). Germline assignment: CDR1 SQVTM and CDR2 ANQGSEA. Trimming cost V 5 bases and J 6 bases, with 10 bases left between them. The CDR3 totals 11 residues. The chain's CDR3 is CSVTRGAEAFF. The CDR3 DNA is TGCAGCGTTACAAGAGGGGCTGAAGCTTTCTTT.

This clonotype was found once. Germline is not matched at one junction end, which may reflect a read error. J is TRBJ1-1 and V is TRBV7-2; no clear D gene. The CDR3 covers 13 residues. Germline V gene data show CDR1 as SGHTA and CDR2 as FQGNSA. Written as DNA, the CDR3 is TGTGCCAGCAGCTTAATAACAAACACGGAAGCTTTCTTT. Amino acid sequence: CASSLITNTEAFF.

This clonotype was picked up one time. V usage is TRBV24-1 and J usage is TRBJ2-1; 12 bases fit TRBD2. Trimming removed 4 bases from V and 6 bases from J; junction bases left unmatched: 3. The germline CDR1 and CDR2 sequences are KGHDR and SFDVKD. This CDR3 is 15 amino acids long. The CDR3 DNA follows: TGTGCCACCAGTGACCTAGCGGGAGGGGTCAATGAGCAGTTCTTC. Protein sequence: CATSDLAGGVNEQFF.

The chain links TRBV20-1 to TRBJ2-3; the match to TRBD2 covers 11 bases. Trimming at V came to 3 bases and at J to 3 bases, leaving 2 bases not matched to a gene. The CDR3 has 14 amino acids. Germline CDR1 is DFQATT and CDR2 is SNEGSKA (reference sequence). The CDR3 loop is CSASLAGGTDTQYF. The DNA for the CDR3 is TGCAGTGCTAGCCTAGCGGGGGGTACAGATACGCAGTATTTT.

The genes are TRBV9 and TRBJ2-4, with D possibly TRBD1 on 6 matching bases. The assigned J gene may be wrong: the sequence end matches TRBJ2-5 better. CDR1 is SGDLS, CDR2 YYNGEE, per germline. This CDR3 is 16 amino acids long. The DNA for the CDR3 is TGTGCCAGCAGCGTAGCTTTTGACAGGACCCAAGAGACCCAGTACTTC. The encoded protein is CASSVAFDRTQETQYF.

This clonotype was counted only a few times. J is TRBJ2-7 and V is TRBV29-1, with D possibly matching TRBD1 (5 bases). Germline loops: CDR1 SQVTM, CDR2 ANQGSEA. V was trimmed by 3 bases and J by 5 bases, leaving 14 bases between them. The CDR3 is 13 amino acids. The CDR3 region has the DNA TGCAGCGTTGACCTCGGTGGGGCCGACGAGCAGTACTTC. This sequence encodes CSVDLGGADEQYF.

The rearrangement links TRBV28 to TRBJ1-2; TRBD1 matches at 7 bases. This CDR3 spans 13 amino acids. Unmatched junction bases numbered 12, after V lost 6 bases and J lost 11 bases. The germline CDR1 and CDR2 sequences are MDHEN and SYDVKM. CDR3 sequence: CASRKTTGTGYTF. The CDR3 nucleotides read TGTGCCAGCAGGAAAACGACAGGGACGGGGTACACCTTC.

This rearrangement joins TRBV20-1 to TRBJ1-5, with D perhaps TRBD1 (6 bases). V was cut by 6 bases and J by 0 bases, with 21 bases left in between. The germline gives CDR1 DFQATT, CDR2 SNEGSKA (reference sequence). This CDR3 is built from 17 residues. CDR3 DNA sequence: TGCAGTGCCCAAGGGGGGGAAGGGGCCTATAGCAATCAGCCCCAGCATTTT. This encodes CSAQGGEGAYSNQPQHF.

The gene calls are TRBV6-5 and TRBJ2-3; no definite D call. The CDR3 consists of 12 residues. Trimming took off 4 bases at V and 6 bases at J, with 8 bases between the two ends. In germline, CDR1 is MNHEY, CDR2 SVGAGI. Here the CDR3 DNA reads TGTGCCAGCAGTTCTAGTGTGGATACGCAGTATTTT. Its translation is CASSSSVDTQYF.

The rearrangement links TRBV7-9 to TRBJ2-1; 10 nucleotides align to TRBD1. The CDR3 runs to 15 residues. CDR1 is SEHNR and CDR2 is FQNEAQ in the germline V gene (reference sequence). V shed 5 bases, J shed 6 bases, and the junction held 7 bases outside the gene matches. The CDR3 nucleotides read TGTGCCAGCAGCGCCGACAGGGGGCACCCCAATGAGCAGTTCTTC. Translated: CASSADRGHPNEQFF.

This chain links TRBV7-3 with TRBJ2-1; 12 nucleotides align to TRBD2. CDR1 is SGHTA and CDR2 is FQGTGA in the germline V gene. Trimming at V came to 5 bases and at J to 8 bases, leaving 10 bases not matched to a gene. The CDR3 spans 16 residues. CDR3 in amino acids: CASSPMLAGGFDEQFF. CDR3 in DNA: TGTGCCAGCAGCCCCATGCTAGCGGGAGGGTTCGATGAGCAGTTCTTC.

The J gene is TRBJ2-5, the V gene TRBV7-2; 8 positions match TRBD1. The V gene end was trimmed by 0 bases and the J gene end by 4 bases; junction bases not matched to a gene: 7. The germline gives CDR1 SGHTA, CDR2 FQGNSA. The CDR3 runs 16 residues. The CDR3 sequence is CASSLAIGTGGETQYF. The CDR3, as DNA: TGTGCCAGCAGCTTAGCAATTGGCACAGGGGGAGAGACCCAGTACTTC.

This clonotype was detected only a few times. The CDR3 bases are TGCAGCTCCAGCTTACAGGGGAACAATGAGCAGTTCTTC. Protein product: CSSSLQGNNEQFF. This chain uses TRBV29-1 with TRBJ2-1; 7 nucleotides agree with TRBD1. This CDR3 is 13 amino acids long. V lost 8 bases and J lost 5; bases outside the gene matches: 9. Germline CDR1 is SQVTM and CDR2 is ANQGSEA.

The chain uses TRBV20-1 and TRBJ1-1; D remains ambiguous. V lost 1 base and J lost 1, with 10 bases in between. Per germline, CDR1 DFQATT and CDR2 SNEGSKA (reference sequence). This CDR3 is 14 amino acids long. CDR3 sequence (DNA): TGCAGTGCTAGAGTCGGAGGGCAGAACACTGAAGCTTTCTTT. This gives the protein CSARVGGQNTEAFF.